Below are 14 T cell receptor beta chains sequenced from a single sample in a study of T cell responses to AZD1222 COVID-19 vaccine. Clones were sequenced by immunoSEQ multiplex PCR, and TCRdb holds only the in-frame ones, with some missing. The data show around 99,000 clones, with around nine tenths seen just once and more than 9.5% held by the top ten. Source: peripheral blood, taken on day 0 of AZD1222 vaccination. The receptors shown here come from an adult in good health.

This chain uses TRBV7-2 with TRBJ2-2; 9 nucleotides line up with TRBD2. CDR3 size: 16 residues. Germline loops: CDR1 SGHTA, CDR2 FQGNSA. V shed 4 bases and J 4 bases; nucleotides not matched to a gene: 7. The CDR3 protein is CASSSLAGVITGELFF. The CDR3 bases are TGTGCCAGCAGCTCCTTAGCGGGAGTTATCACCGGGGAGCTGTTTTTT. The full variable domain, in which reference TRBV7-2 and TRBJ2-2 provide the parts outside the CDR3, is GAGVSQSPSNKVTEKGKDVELRCDPISGHTALYWYRQSLGQGLEFLIYFQGNSAPDKSGLPSDRFSAERTGGSVSTLTIQRTQQEDSAVYLCASSSLAGVITGELFFGEGSRLTVL.

This clone was picked up a small number of times. The chain joins TRBV4-1 to TRBJ2-1, with no clear D. Germline V gives CDR1 MGHRA, CDR2 YSYEKL. Trimming pared 0 bases from V and 5 bases from J, leaving 8 bases between. The CDR3 extends over 14 amino acids. The CDR3 DNA sequence: TGCGCCAGCAGCCAAGAACACGGAGACAATGAGCAGTTCTTC. Translated, it gives CASSQEHGDNEQFF.

The chain has TRBV5-1 and TRBJ2-5; perhaps D is TRBD1 or TRBD2 (6 bases each). The V gene's germline CDR1 is SGHRS and CDR2 YFSETQ. The CDR3 extends over 13 amino acids. V lost 4 bases and J 5 bases, leaving 12 bases between the germline ends. CDR3 in amino acids: CASSEGGWETQYF. The CDR3 bases are TGCGCCAGCAGCGAGGGGGGATGGGAGACCCAGTACTTC.

V is TRBV11-2 and J is TRBJ1-3; 8 nucleotides align to TRBD1. V dropped 2 bases and J dropped 8; count of bases not matched to a gene: 5. The length of the CDR3 is 14 residues. Germline V gene lookup returns CDR1 SGHAT and CDR2 FQNNGV. CDR3 in DNA: TGTGCCAGCAGCTTACCCGACAGGGGAGACACCATATATTTT. Translated: CASSLPDRGDTIYF.

V gene TRBV2 combines with J gene TRBJ1-1; 8 bases agree with TRBD1. Germline V gene sequence: CDR1 SNHLY, CDR2 FYNNEI. V gave up 7 bases and J gave up 7 bases; unmatched junction bases: 8. This CDR3 is built from 13 residues. The CDR3 is CASTEAGGGEAFF. For the CDR3, the DNA is TGTGCCAGCACCGAAGCAGGGGGCGGTGAAGCTTTCTTT.

This clone was recorded only once. The V gene is TRBV19, the J gene TRBJ1-2, with D hard to call. The germline V gene has CDR1 LNHDA and CDR2 SQIVND (reference sequence). This CDR3 region has 15 residues. V lost 9 bases to trimming and J lost 6 bases, with 23 bases between them. In DNA form, the CDR3 reads TGTGCCAGCATGCGGGGTTCTTCGGGCGGGGATGGCTACACCTTC. It codes for CASMRGSSGGDGYTF.

The chain uses TRBV10-2 and TRBJ1-1; D is possibly TRBD1 (5 bases). Germline V gives CDR1 WSHSY, CDR2 SAAADI. V lost 2 bases and J 2 bases, leaving 15 bases between the germline ends. The CDR3 contains 16 residues. As DNA, the CDR3 is TGCGCCAGCAGTGAGACCGGGACGGGCACTAACACTGAAGCTTTCTTT. As protein: CASSETGTGTNTEAFF.

The V and J genes are TRBV3-1 (or the pseudogene TRBV3-2) and TRBJ2-2; D might be TRBD1 (6 bases). The CDR3 is made up of 16 amino acids. Germline loops: CDR1 LGHDT, CDR2 YNNKEL (reference sequence). V was shortened by 1 base and J by 6 bases, with 15 bases between the two germline ends. The CDR3 protein is CASSQVARGMPGELFF. Written as DNA, the CDR3 is TGTGCCAGCAGCCAAGTAGCCAGGGGAATGCCCGGGGAGCTGTTTTTT.

The chain combines TRBV12-3 or TRBV12-4 with TRBJ2-2; D possibly corresponds to TRBD1 (5 bases). The CDR3 covers 13 residues. V lost 6 bases and J 6 bases, leaving 11 bases between the germline ends. CDR3 bases: TGTGCCAGCAGGTATTCAGGGTCCGGGGAGCTGTTTTTT. Translated, it gives CASRYSGSGELFF.

The rearrangement uses TRBV4-2 and TRBJ2-7; no clear D. V was cut by 0 bases and J by 5 bases, with 8 bases left in between. The CDR3 has 13 amino acids. Germline values: CDR1 LGHNA, CDR2 YNFKEQ. The CDR3 sequence: CASSQDRSHEQYF. The CDR3 nucleotides are TGTGCCAGCAGCCAAGATAGGAGCCACGAGCAGTACTTC.

The chain couples TRBV5-5 to TRBJ2-1; 8 nucleotides line up with TRBD1. Germline-derived CDR1 and CDR2 are SGHKS and YYEKEE (reference sequence). Trimming took 4 bases from V and 0 from J; bases not matched to a gene: 6. The CDR3 is 16 amino acids. CDR3 in amino acids: CASSGRGRSSYNEQFF. The CDR3 DNA reads TGTGCCAGCAGCGGCAGGGGGCGAAGCTCCTACAATGAGCAGTTCTTC. Full variable domain (missing parts from reference TRBV5-5 and TRBJ2-1): DAGVTQSPTHLIKTRGQQVTLRCSPISGHKSVSWYQQVLGQGPQFIFQYYEKEERGRGNFPDRFSARQFPNYSSELNVNALLLGDSALYLCASSGRGRSSYNEQFFGPGTRLTVL.

This rearrangement joins TRBV7-9 to TRBJ1-1; 8 bases align to TRBD1. Germline V gives CDR1 SEHNR, CDR2 FQNEAQ (reference sequence). The CDR3 length is 13 residues. V lost 7 bases to trimming and J lost 7 bases; unmatched junction nucleotides: 8. CDR3 in DNA: TGTGCCAGCACCATATCAGGGGGCTTTGAAGCTTTCTTT. The encoded protein is CASTISGGFEAFF.

This sequence joins TRBV7-3 and TRBJ1-3; 7 bases match TRBD1. The CDR3 length is 17 residues. Per the germline V gene, CDR1 is SGHTA and CDR2 is FQGTGA. With V trimmed by 5 bases and J by 0 bases, 10 bases remained unmatched. The CDR3 loop reads CASSPSPTGSSGNTIYF. In DNA form, the CDR3 reads TGTGCCAGCAGCCCCTCCCCGACAGGGAGCTCTGGAAACACCATATATTTT.

The chain couples TRBV2 to TRBJ2-7; 11 bases are a match to TRBD2. Germline CDR1 is SNHLY and CDR2 is FYNNEI. The CDR3 covers 12 residues. Unmatched junction bases numbered 1, after V lost 8 bases and J lost 4 bases. In DNA form, the CDR3 reads TGTGCCAGCCGACTAGCGGGATACGAGCAGTACTTC. It encodes CASRLAGYEQYF. The full variable domain, with the rest looked up from reference TRBV2 and TRBJ2-7, is EPEVTQTPSHQVTQMGQEVILRCVPISNHLYFYWYRQILGQKVEFLVSFYNNEISEKSEIFDDQFSVERPDGSNFTLKIRSTKLEDSAMYFCASRLAGYEQYFGPGTRLTVT.